The TCR beta chain under discussion was sequenced for a study of blood T cells in healthy people across ages. Germline values: CDR1 SEHNR, CDR2 FQNEAQ (reference sequence). Trimming removed 4 bases from V and 6 bases from J; junction bases left unmatched: 7. The CDR3 is made up of 16 amino acids. A sample-barcoded 5' primer and a J-beta primer mix were used in a second PCR of about 7 to 12 cycles. TCRdb fed the 5' RACE reads into MiXCR, producing one record per CDR3 protein. The sample contains roughly 1.9 million distinct CDR3 sequences, 35% to 50% of which appear only once. The clonotype originates from a human donor in good health. The chain uses TRBV7-9 and TRBJ2-1, with 12 bases fitting TRBD2. Sample: blood. The CDR3 DNA follows: TGTGCCAGCAGCTCATCTAGCGGGGGGGCCATCAATGAGCAGTTCTTC. Its protein product is CASSSSSGGAINEQFF.